This paragraph covers one T cell receptor (beta chain) sequence. Its antigen is still unknown. No qualities accompany the bases; no much larger clone lies one base away. Using the immunoSEQ assay, TCRB CDR3 regions were amplified from approximately 2.1 micrograms of genomic DNA, or from all available DNA when less than that was on hand. The multiplex PCR relied on 60 forward primers for TCR V beta segments and 13 reverse primers for J beta segments. Synthetic control templates were spiked into each sample at limiting dilution to estimate reads per starting template. Reads of 87 bp were generated by sequencing on the Illumina HiSeq System. The source study handled its data this way. To remove PCR and sequencing errors, closely related sequences were merged with a nearest neighbor algorithm. TCR overlap was defined as the percentage of unique tumor TCR beta sequences that were also present in the same patient's peripheral blood. The table comes from immuneACCESS by way of TCRdb, which keeps in-frame sequences with V and J called. Part of the clones is missing from these tables; in studies checked, under half for an unresolved V gene and the rest for unknown reasons. The DNA gave D and trimming, while V, J and clone size come from that table. The sample profile shows 85,000 to 95,000 clones; 70% to 90% of them were found once. In total, the top ten clones hold 15% to 18% of the sample.

This sample is drawn from a study of glioma-infiltrating T cells after dendritic cell vaccination (dated by TCRdb to about 2016). As for the study more broadly: The cohort included around 15 glioblastoma patients drawn from Phase I and II dendritic cell vaccination trials, of whom 9 were newly diagnosed and 6 had recurrent disease. Between the early 2000s and the early 2010s, patients were given autologous tumor lysate-pulsed dendritic cell vaccination. To make the vaccine, monocyte-derived dendritic cells were cultured for seven to eight days with IL-4 and GM-CSF and then pulsed overnight with autologous tumor lysate. Each patient got three intradermal injections of the dendritic cell vaccine, spaced at biweekly intervals, in the arm below the axilla. Deep sequencing of TCR beta CDR3 regions was used to quantify tumor-infiltrating lymphocyte content and compare tumor and blood repertoires in dendritic cell-vaccinated glioblastoma patients. Survival after dendritic cell vaccination was correlated with TCR sequencing metrics, such as TIL content and the overlap between tumor and blood repertoires.

Ends trimmed: V by 4 bases, J by 2 bases; bases unmatched to a gene: 3. The CDR3 sequence holds 14 residues, the cysteine and phenylalanine included. Only CDR3 DNA remains: 42 bases, in frame from the first base. General study outcomes and caveats: No direct relationship between TCR clonality and survival was found, suggesting a diverse polyclonal response may matter. After dendritic cell vaccination, a higher estimated pretreatment TIL content predicted longer time to progression and overall survival. The response model built on TCR overlap across three groups was characterized as speculative, with prospective validation still needed. The cohort was small and heterogeneous, only a few patients had full blood and tumor sets, and even fewer had initial-recurrent tumor pairs.

Patients were selected on the basis of adequate residual fresh-frozen tumor tissue and more than two years of available survival data. An isocitrate dehydrogenase mutation was not carried by any of the glioblastoma patients, although molecular status was otherwise variable. PBMC were collected before vaccination, two weeks after the third vaccination, and at tumor progression if progression occurred. The Qiagen DNeasy Blood extraction Kit was used for extraction of genomic DNA. This chain is built from TRBV5-3 and TRBJ2-7, with 10 central nucleotides matching TRBD1. TRBV5-3 is reported as an ORF; its role is uncertain. This clonotype was obtained from a human donor with glioblastoma. Sequencing used blood, obtained before dendritic cell vaccination. The DNA is TGTGCCAGAAGCGGGGGACAGGGGACCTACGAGCAGTACTTC. The encoded protein is CARSGGQGTYEQYF.